This is a list of T cell receptor beta chains from one sample in a study of T cells in Graves' hyperthyroidism and ophthalmopathy. Each CDR3 protein gets one entry after TCRdb re-called the multiplex PCR reads with MiXCR. Here the sample spans almost 600,000 distinct CDR3 sequences, approximately 15% being singletons. The specimen sequenced was blood. The receptors were gathered from a woman aged 25 to 45 with Graves' hyperthyroidism that later progressed to Graves' ophthalmopathy. The CDR3 runs from the conserved cysteine through the conserved F or W.

CDR3	V	J
CASSLSGAATNEKLFF	TRBV28	TRBJ1-4
CASSESGRQPQHF	TRBV28	TRBJ1-5
CASSSPQDNEQFF	TRBV7-3	TRBJ2-1
CASRGYGGVGAEQYF	TRBV12-3/TRBV12-4	TRBJ2-7
CASSYMRGEQYF	TRBV6-5	TRBJ2-7
CASSLGYKGVDGDGYTF	TRBV7-6	TRBJ1-2
CASRHTTVGDPYF	TRBV27	TRBJ2-3
CASSQETSAGEQYF	TRBV3-1	TRBJ2-7
CATFGTREGYTF	TRBV24-1	TRBJ1-2
CSVAGMENQPQHF	TRBV29-1	TRBJ1-5
CAWSLPGADYEQYF	TRBV30	TRBJ2-7
CASERDRESYEQYF	TRBV2	TRBJ2-7
CASSSPGDTFLNQPQHF	TRBV7-2	TRBJ1-5
CSVEVSDWREGPPGEQYF	TRBV29-1	TRBJ2-7
CASSLVLAGDFSYEQYF	TRBV5-1	TRBJ2-7
CASSSGTGGRGTQYF	TRBV27	TRBJ2-3
CASRWGGTGSHYGYTF	TRBV28	TRBJ1-2
CSAAPPGTVGNQPQHF	TRBV20-1	TRBJ1-5
CASSLGQGGEETQYF	TRBV7-9	TRBJ2-5
CASSLTGLATNEQFF	TRBV7-3	TRBJ2-1
CASSQGRASNTEAFF	TRBV4-3	TRBJ1-1
CASSHGKGGATDVQETQYF	TRBV3-1	TRBJ2-5
CASSWEQGGQPQHF	TRBV28	TRBJ1-5
CASSIRTGGNTEAFF	TRBV19	TRBJ1-1
CASSTGQRNEQFF	TRBV19	TRBJ2-1
CASTWGGTASYEQYF	TRBV6-1	TRBJ2-7
CASSLERPGTDTQYF	TRBV5-1	TRBJ2-3
CASSQVARGGSYGYTF	TRBV3-1	TRBJ1-2
CASRRLEETQYF	TRBV12-3/TRBV12-4	TRBJ2-5
CATTLGGAVPSRETQYF	TRBV7-3	TRBJ2-5
CAWSVQGKQPQHF	TRBV30	TRBJ1-5
CASSYTDAHEQYF	TRBV3-1	TRBJ2-7
CASTGYKGQGGNTQYF	TRBV19	TRBJ2-7
CASSSGVPPYEQYF	TRBV11-3	TRBJ2-7
CASRDQASGNTIYF	TRBV28	TRBJ1-3
CASSLVAGDDFYEQYF	TRBV11-2	TRBJ2-7
CASSPTDRGREKLFF	TRBV7-9	TRBJ1-4
CASSYGAGQNTEAFF	TRBV6-6	TRBJ1-1
CSARDWAGLINEQFF	TRBV20-1	TRBJ2-1
CASSQGDRDFQETQYF	TRBV4-1	TRBJ2-5
CASSTRNGYEQYF	TRBV11-2	TRBJ2-7
CSARVEEQGNQPQHF	TRBV20-1	TRBJ1-5
CATSETTYTGELFF	TRBV24-1	TRBJ2-2
CASSGTSGSERQYF	TRBV19	TRBJ2-7
CSAPGTNYGYTF	TRBV20-1	TRBJ1-2
CASSDPSGSNGELFF	TRBV25-1	TRBJ2-2
CSVTSGFYEQYF	TRBV29-1	TRBJ2-7
CASSYGGGSLGNEQFF	TRBV6-2/TRBV6-3	TRBJ2-1